The 18 T cell receptor beta chains reported below all come from one sample, sequenced in a study of blood T cell repertoires in COVID-19. TCRdb's copy holds only in-frame clones and misses some; the assay was immunoSEQ multiplex PCR. This sample has about 86,000 clones, with about 87% found just once. Sequencing was done on a sample of peripheral blood. The receptor source for this set is a human donor in a cohort sampled during active COVID-19.

The chain carries TRBV2 and TRBJ2-7; possible D gene TRBD2, 5 bases. The CDR3 runs to 15 residues. The germline V and J ends were trimmed by 1 base and 0 bases, with 10 bases remaining between them. In germline, CDR1 is SNHLY, CDR2 FYNNEI. As DNA, the CDR3 is TGTGCCAGCAGTGAAGGAGCGGCGAGCTCCTACGAGCAGTACTTC. This codes for CASSEGAASSYEQYF. Variable domain in full (rest from reference TRBV2 and TRBJ2-7): EPEVTQTPSHQVTQMGQEVILRCVPISNHLYFYWYRQILGQKVEFLVSFYNNEISEKSEIFDDQFSVERPDGSNFTLKIRSTKLEDSAMYFCASSEGAASSYEQYFGPGTRLTVT.

The chain uses TRBV12-3 or TRBV12-4 and TRBJ1-2, with D unclear. The V gene lost 1 base and the J gene lost 8 bases, with 5 bases spanning the gap. This CDR3 is 11 amino acids long. For the CDR3, the DNA is TGTGCCAGCAGTTTAGGGCTGGGCTACACCTTC. The encoded protein is CASSLGLGYTF.

This rearrangement joins TRBV6-2 or TRBV6-3 to TRBJ2-7, with a tentative D call TRBD2 (5 bases). V lost 1 base, J lost 13 bases, and 17 bases lay in between. The CDR3 has 13 amino acids. Germline lookup yields CDR1 MNHEY and CDR2 SVGEGT. The CDR3 here is CASSYFNRGLEYF. CDR3 coding DNA: TGTGCCAGCAGTTACTTTAACCGCGGGCTCGAATACTTC.

This chain joins TRBV2 and TRBJ1-5; 9 bases align to TRBD1. CDR3 length equals 15 residues. CDR1 is SNHLY and CDR2 is FYNNEI in the germline V gene. J lost 1 base, V lost 5 bases, and 3 bases had no gene match. The DNA of the CDR3 is TGTGCCAGCAGTACCGACAGGGGGAGCAATCAGCCCCAGCATTTT. It is translated as CASSTDRGSNQPQHF.

The chain has TRBV6-2 or TRBV6-3 and TRBJ2-5; 9 nucleotides agree with TRBD2. This CDR3 region has 14 residues. CDR1 is MNHEY and CDR2 is SVGEGT in the germline V gene. Trimming took 3 bases from V and 5 from J; bases not matched to a gene: 4. CDR3 loop: CASSYAGGQETQYF. The DNA for the CDR3 is TGTGCCAGCAGTTATGCGGGAGGGCAGGAGACCCAGTACTTC.

The CDR3 sequence: CASSLTAYEQYF. For the CDR3, the DNA is TGCGCCAGCAGCTTAACAGCATACGAGCAGTACTTC. This rearrangement joins TRBV5-1 to TRBJ2-7, with D hard to call. The V and J ends lost 2 bases and 4 bases respectively, with 7 bases between them. Germline V gene data show CDR1 as SGHRS and CDR2 as YFSETQ. The CDR3 is made up of 12 amino acids. The full variable domain, its missing parts supplied by reference TRBV5-1 and TRBJ2-7, is KAGVTQTPRYLIKTRGQQVTLSCSPISGHRSVSWYQQTPGQGLQFLFEYFSETQRNKGNFPGRFSGRQFSNSRSEMNVSTLELGDSALYLCASSLTAYEQYFGPGTRLTVT.

J is TRBJ2-2 and V is TRBV5-4, with D possibly being TRBD2 (5 bases). CDR3 length equals 16 residues. Trimming pared 3 bases from V and 7 bases from J, leaving 19 bases between. From germline, CDR1 is SGHNT and CDR2 YYREEE (reference sequence). The chain's CDR3 is CASSSAVGGPSGELFF. The CDR3 DNA follows: TGTGCCAGCAGCTCGGCCGTCGGCGGGCCTAGCGGGGAGCTGTTTTTT.

This chain uses TRBV10-2 with TRBJ2-5; 7 bases fit TRBD1. The CDR3 contains 15 residues. Germline CDR1 reads WSHSY; CDR2 reads SAAADI. The V gene end was trimmed by 0 bases and the J gene end by 3 bases; junction bases not matched to a gene: 4. CDR3 DNA sequence: TGCGCCAGCAGTGAGTCGACAGGGCGAAAAGAGACCCAGTACTTC. Translating it yields CASSESTGRKETQYF.

V and J are TRBV3-1 (or the pseudogene TRBV3-2) and TRBJ2-1, with 7 bases aligning to TRBD2. There are 18 residues in the CDR3. V was pared by 2 bases and J by 1 base, with 11 bases of the junction left unmatched. In germline, CDR1 is LGHDT, CDR2 YNNKEL (reference sequence). CDR3 sequence reads: CASSQPWAKLASYNEQFF. In DNA form, the CDR3 reads TGTGCCAGCAGCCAACCTTGGGCTAAACTAGCGTCCTACAATGAGCAGTTCTTC.

The gene calls are TRBV7-8 and TRBJ2-7; TRBD1 matches 7 bases. Germline CDR1 SGHVS, CDR2 FQNEAQ. The CDR3 runs to 15 residues. The ends lost 5 bases at V and 1 base at J; junction bases unmatched: 8. Here the CDR3 reads CASSTRQGGSYEQYF. The CDR3 nucleotides read TGTGCCAGCAGCACCCGACAGGGTGGGTCCTACGAGCAGTACTTC.

V is TRBV11-2 and J is TRBJ2-1, with TRBD2 identical over 13 bases. Unmatched junction bases numbered 8, after V lost 5 bases and J lost 4 bases. The CDR3 is 17 amino acids. Germline V lookup: CDR1 SGHAT, CDR2 FQNNGV. The CDR3 loop reads CASSPRLAGGPYNEQFF. CDR3 bases: TGTGCCAGCAGCCCCCGACTAGCGGGAGGCCCTTACAATGAGCAGTTCTTC.

The CDR3 is CASSYQAGQEGNEQFF. DNA of the CDR3: TGTGCCAGCAGCTATCAGGCCGGACAGGAGGGCAATGAGCAGTTCTTC. The V and J genes are TRBV5-6 and TRBJ2-1, with D possibly being TRBD1 (7 bases). The CDR3 is made up of 16 amino acids. Per the germline V gene, CDR1 is SGHDT and CDR2 is YYEEEE. Between the trimmed V and J ends, which lost 3 bases and 6 bases, there was a span of 19 bases. The entire variable domain, with the rest obtained from reference TRBV5-6 and TRBJ2-1, is as follows: DAGVTQSPTHLIKTRGQQVTLRCSPKSGHDTVSWYQQALGQGPQFIFQYYEEEERQRGNFPDRFSGHQFPNYSSELNVNALLLGDSALYLCASSYQAGQEGNEQFFGPGTRLTVL.

The chain links TRBV15 to TRBJ1-2, with TRBD1 matching over 8 bases. The germline CDR1 and CDR2 sequences are LNHNV and YYDKDF (reference sequence). The J segment lost 6 bases and the V segment lost 1 base, leaving 13 bases of the junction unmatched. This CDR3 region has 17 residues. The CDR3 sequence is CATSRGQGGQGGDGYTF. CDR3 bases: TGTGCCACCAGCAGAGGACAAGGCGGACAGGGCGGCGATGGCTACACCTTC.

The rearrangement links TRBV5-1 to TRBJ2-1, with 14 bases fitting TRBD2. Germline loops: CDR1 SGHRS, CDR2 YFSETQ. With V trimmed by 5 bases and J by 7 bases, 5 bases remained unmatched. This CDR3 is 15 amino acids long. In DNA form, the CDR3 reads TGCGCCAGCAGGGGGACTAGCGGGAGTGGGAATGAGCAGTTCTTC. Its protein product is CASRGTSGSGNEQFF.

V usage is TRBV4-1 and J usage is TRBJ1-5, with a weak D call TRBD1 (5 bases). The CDR3 extends over 15 amino acids. Per germline, CDR1 MGHRA and CDR2 YSYEKL. Trimming took off 6 bases at V and 3 bases at J, with 15 bases between the two ends. The CDR3, as DNA: TGCGCCAGCAGACTACAGGAAGGTTCCAATCAGCCCCAGCATTTT. Its translation is CASRLQEGSNQPQHF.

This clone occurred once. The chain is built from TRBV19 and TRBJ2-3; a possible D gene is TRBD1 (6 bases). The CDR3 runs to 11 residues. Trimming took 11 bases from V and 5 from J, leaving 11 bases between them. The germline CDR1 and CDR2 sequences are LNHDA and SQIVND (reference sequence). The CDR3 DNA is TGTGCCTCCAAACAGGGAGATACGCAGTATTTT. Amino acid sequence: CASKQGDTQYF.

The chain combines TRBV10-1 with TRBJ2-2; 7 bases line up with TRBD2. This CDR3 comprises 16 residues. Germline V gene lookup returns CDR1 WNHNN and CDR2 SYGVQD (reference sequence). Losses at the gene ends were 3 bases for V and 10 bases for J; bases not matched to a gene: 14. The CDR3 nucleotides are TGCGCCAGCAGTGACGGGGGGACGGCCACCCAAATGGAGCTGTTTTTT. This translates into CASSDGGTATQMELFF.

CDR3 amino acids: CASRPGQGTANYGYTF. CDR3 coding DNA: TGTGCCAGCAGACCGGGACAGGGGACAGCTAACTATGGCTACACCTTC. The chain has TRBV28 and TRBJ1-2; TRBD1 matches 10 bases. Germline loops: CDR1 MDHEN, CDR2 SYDVKM. CDR3 length: 16 residues. Unmatched junction bases numbered 7, after V lost 6 bases and J lost 0 bases.